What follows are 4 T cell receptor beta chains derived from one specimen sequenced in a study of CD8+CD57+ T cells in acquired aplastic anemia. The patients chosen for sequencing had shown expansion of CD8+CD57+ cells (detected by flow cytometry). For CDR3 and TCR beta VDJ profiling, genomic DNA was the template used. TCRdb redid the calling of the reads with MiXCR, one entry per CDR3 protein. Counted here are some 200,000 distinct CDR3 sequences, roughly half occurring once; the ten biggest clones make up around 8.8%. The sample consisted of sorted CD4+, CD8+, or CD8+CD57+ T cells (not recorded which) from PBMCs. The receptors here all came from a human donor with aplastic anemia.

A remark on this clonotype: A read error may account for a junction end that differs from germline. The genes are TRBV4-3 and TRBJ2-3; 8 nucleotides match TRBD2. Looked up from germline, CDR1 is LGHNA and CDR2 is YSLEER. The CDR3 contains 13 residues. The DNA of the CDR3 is TGCGCCAGCAGCCAAGATCGGGGGGGGCGAGTCTCGTTT. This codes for CASSQDRGGRVSF.

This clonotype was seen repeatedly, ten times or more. For the CDR3, the DNA is TGTGCCAGCAGCTTAATAGTGGCCAGAACGAACACCGGGGAGCTGTTTTTT. This sequence encodes CASSLIVARTNTGELFF. The chain joins TRBV7-2 to TRBJ2-2; no definite D call. CDR3 length equals 17 residues. Germline CDR1 and CDR2: SGHTA and FQGNSA. Deletions cut 2 bases from V and 0 bases from J, with 13 bases between. Full variable domain (outside the CDR3, taken from reference TRBV7-2 and TRBJ2-2): GAGVSQSPSNKVTEKGKDVELRCDPISGHTALYWYRQSLGQGLEFLIYFQGNSAPDKSGLPSDRFSAERTGGSVSTLTIQRTQQEDSAVYLCASSLIVARTNTGELFFGEGSRLTVL.

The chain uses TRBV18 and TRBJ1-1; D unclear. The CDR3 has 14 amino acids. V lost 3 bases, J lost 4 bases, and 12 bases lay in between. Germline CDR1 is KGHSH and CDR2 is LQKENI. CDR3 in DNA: TGTGCCAGCTCACCGAACCAGGAAGGCACTGAAGCTTTCTTT. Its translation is CASSPNQEGTEAFF.

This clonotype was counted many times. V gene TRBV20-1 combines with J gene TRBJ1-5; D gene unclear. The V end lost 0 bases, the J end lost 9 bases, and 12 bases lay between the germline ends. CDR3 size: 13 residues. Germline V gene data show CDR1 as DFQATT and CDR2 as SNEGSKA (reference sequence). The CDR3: CSARDDPLGPQHF. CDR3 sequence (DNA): TGCAGTGCTAGAGATGACCCCCTCGGGCCCCAGCATTTT.